These T cell receptor beta chains were read from a single sample in a study of beta chain features in type 1 diabetes. Data came from immunoSEQ multiplex PCR; TCRdb stores just in-frame clones and leaves some out. The sample carries around 240,000 clones, about 63% recorded once. The sample was naive CD4+ T cells from blood. These receptors were taken from a man aged 30 to 39 in good health. Both conserved end residues are part of each CDR3. The D gene is left open where the match is weak. Some rows have no size entry. The others give once, few or many, or a class for an expanded clone.

J: TRBJ1-2
size: -
V: TRBV30
D: TRBD1
CDR3: CAWSVDRGDYGYTF
DNA: TGTGCCTGGAGTGTGGACAGGGGTGACTATGGCTACACCTTC

J: TRBJ1-1
size: -
V: TRBV7-9
D: TRBD1
CDR3: CASSPGQTNTEAFF
DNA: TGTGCCAGCAGCCCGGGACAGACGAACACTGAAGCTTTCTTT

J: TRBJ2-5
size: -
V: TRBV6-1
D: TRBD1
CDR3: CASRRDRVVETQYF
DNA: TGTGCCAGCAGAAGGGACAGGGTCGTAGAGACCCAGTACTTC

J: TRBJ2-3
size: -
V: TRBV15
D: -
CDR3: CATSRGGSGGTDTQYF
DNA: TGTGCCACCAGCAGAGGGGGTTCGGGTGGCACAGATACGCAGTATTTT

J: TRBJ2-3
size: few
V: TRBV29-1
D: TRBD1
CDR3: CSVDRALGPDTQYF
DNA: TGCAGCGTAGACAGGGCGCTAGGCCCAGATACGCAGTATTTT

J: TRBJ2-1
size: -
V: TRBV11-1
D: -
CDR3: CASSLGGVSGSEQFF
DNA: TGTGCCAGCAGCTTAGGCGGGGTAAGCGGAAGTGAGCAGTTCTTC

J: TRBJ2-7
size: -
V: TRBV29-1
D: -
CDR3: CSVARDYEQYF
DNA: TGCAGCGTGGCCCGGGACTACGAGCAGTACTTC

J: TRBJ2-3
size: -
V: TRBV15
D: -
CDR3: CATSSRRARDPDTQYF
DNA: TGTGCCACCAGCAGCCGGAGGGCCAGGGACCCAGATACGCAGTATTTT

J: TRBJ1-1
size: -
V: TRBV29-1
D: -
CDR3: CSVEGEYTEAFF
DNA: TGCAGCGTTGAAGGGGAGTACACTGAAGCTTTCTTT

J: TRBJ1-1
size: -
V: TRBV30
D: TRBD1
CDR3: CAWKTSQGATEAFF
DNA: TGTGCCTGGAAAACATCACAGGGGGCGACTGAAGCTTTCTTT

J: TRBJ2-3
size: few
V: TRBV7-9
D: -
CDR3: CASSSRRIGTDTQYF
DNA: TGTGCCAGCAGCAGCAGGAGGATCGGCACAGATACGCAGTATTTT

J: TRBJ1-2
size: -
V: TRBV30
D: -
CDR3: CAWSPTGPYGYTF
DNA: TGTGCCTGGAGTCCGACAGGCCCCTATGGCTACACCTTC

J: TRBJ2-7
size: -
V: TRBV27
D: -
CDR3: CAIWSGGEQYF
DNA: TGTGCCATCTGGTCCGGAGGCGAGCAGTACTTC

J: TRBJ2-1
size: few
V: TRBV6-6
D: TRBD2
CDR3: CASSRRLAGDLWQFF
DNA: TGTGCCAGCAGTCGACGACTAGCGGGAGATCTCTGGCAGTTCTTC

J: TRBJ2-5
size: -
V: TRBV30
D: -
CDR3: CAWSRQAQETQYF
DNA: TGTGCCTGGAGCCGACAGGCACAAGAGACCCAGTACTTC

J: TRBJ1-2
size: few
V: TRBV29-1
D: TRBD1
CDR3: CSADRVNGYTF
DNA: TGCAGCGCGGACAGGGTCAATGGCTACACCTTC

J: TRBJ2-3
size: -
V: TRBV5-6
D: -
CDR3: CASSFAARDTQYF
DNA: TGTGCCAGCAGCTTCGCTGCTAGAGATACGCAGTATTTT

J: TRBJ1-1
size: -
V: TRBV15
D: TRBD1
CDR3: CATSRGGDRGMNTEAFF
DNA: TGTGCCACCAGCAGAGGTGGGGACAGGGGGATGAACACTGAAGCTTTCTTT

J: TRBJ2-5
size: few
V: TRBV9
D: -
CDR3: CASSVTGLMETQYF
DNA: TGTGCCAGCAGCGTAACAGGGTTGATGGAGACCCAGTACTTC

J: TRBJ2-1
size: -
V: TRBV30
D: TRBD1
CDR3: CAWSMDRADEQFF
DNA: TGTGCCTGGAGTATGGACAGGGCCGATGAGCAGTTCTTC

J: TRBJ2-2
size: few
V: TRBV7-6
D: -
CDR3: CASSLQPGHTFTGELFF
DNA: TGTGCCAGCAGCCTCCAACCAGGGCACACGTTCACCGGGGAGCTGTTTTTT

J: TRBJ2-3
size: few
V: TRBV7-9
D: TRBD2
CDR3: CASSLLAGGTDTQYF
DNA: TGTGCCAGCAGCCTACTAGCGGGAGGGACAGATACGCAGTATTTT

J: TRBJ1-1
size: -
V: TRBV30
D: TRBD1
CDR3: CAWNRGSEAFF
DNA: TGTGCCTGGAACAGGGGTTCCGAAGCTTTCTTT

J: TRBJ2-7
size: -
V: TRBV7-2
D: -
CDR3: CASSLSGQSSYEQYF
DNA: TGTGCCAGCAGCTTATCAGGACAGAGCTCCTACGAGCAGTACTTC

J: TRBJ2-7
size: -
V: TRBV9
D: TRBD1
CDR3: CASSRGQGSYEQYF
DNA: TGTGCCAGCAGCCGCGGACAGGGGTCCTACGAGCAGTACTTC

J: TRBJ2-3
size: -
V: TRBV7-2
D: -
CDR3: CASSLGLASSTDTQYF
DNA: TGTGCCAGCAGCTTGGGGCTAGCGTCTAGCACAGATACGCAGTATTTT

J: TRBJ2-3
size: -
V: TRBV7-9
D: TRBD2
CDR3: CASSLNLGGRATDTQYF
DNA: TGTGCCAGCAGCTTAAACCTCGGCGGGAGGGCCACAGATACGCAGTATTTT

J: TRBJ2-5
size: -
V: TRBV25-1
D: -
CDR3: CASSEHRIQETQYF
DNA: TGTGCCAGCAGTGAACATCGGATCCAAGAGACCCAGTACTTC

J: TRBJ1-5
size: -
V: TRBV6-1
D: -
CDR3: CASSEFGDQPQHF
DNA: TGTGCCAGCAGTGAATTTGGGGATCAGCCCCAGCATTTT

J: TRBJ2-5
size: few
V: TRBV25-1
D: -
CDR3: CASSEGSSQYF
DNA: TGTGCCAGCAGTGAGGGGTCTTCCCAGTACTTC

J: TRBJ2-2
size: -
V: TRBV13
D: -
CDR3: CASSLRNTGELFF
DNA: TGTGCCAGCAGCCTAAGGAACACCGGGGAGCTGTTTTTT

J: TRBJ2-3
size: few
V: TRBV15
D: TRBD2
CDR3: CATRRGGLAGDTQYF
DNA: TGTGCCACCAGGAGAGGGGGACTAGCGGGAGATACGCAGTATTTT

J: TRBJ1-1
size: -
V: TRBV29-1
D: TRBD1
CDR3: CSVAQGAKGEAFF
DNA: TGCAGCGTTGCCCAGGGGGCTAAAGGTGAAGCTTTCTTT

J: TRBJ2-7
size: -
V: TRBV6-5
D: TRBD2
CDR3: CASSLAGDDSYEQYF
DNA: TGTGCCAGCAGCCTAGCGGGGGATGACTCCTACGAGCAGTACTTC

J: TRBJ1-5
size: few
V: TRBV29-1
D: -
CDR3: CSVGEQDNQPQHF
DNA: TGCAGCGTTGGCGAACAGGACAATCAGCCCCAGCATTTT

J: TRBJ2-5
size: -
V: TRBV19
D: TRBD2
CDR3: CASRGLAEQETQYF
DNA: TGTGCCAGTAGGGGACTAGCGGAACAAGAGACCCAGTACTTC

J: TRBJ2-1
size: -
V: TRBV7-2
D: -
CDR3: CASSMTRYNEQFF
DNA: TGTGCCAGCAGCATGACGCGCTACAATGAGCAGTTCTTC

J: TRBJ2-3
size: -
V: TRBV19
D: -
CDR3: CASSIGVLSTDTQYF
DNA: TGTGCCAGTAGTATAGGAGTTCTGAGCACAGATACGCAGTATTTT

J: TRBJ2-5
size: -
V: TRBV4-1
D: -
CDR3: CASSHNRDGETQYF
DNA: TGCGCCAGCAGCCACAACAGGGACGGCGAGACCCAGTACTTC